This is a list of T cell receptor beta chains from one sample in a study of CD8+ T cells in alopecia areata. Sequenced by immunoSEQ multiplex PCR; TCRdb stores in-frame clones only, minus some. The sample yields 140,000 to 150,000 clones, more than 55% seen once. Sequencing input: CD8+ T cells sorted from blood. The receptor set was obtained from a human donor in good health. The CDR3 runs from the conserved cysteine through the conserved F or W. A D gene is named only where the DNA matches it firmly. Size values are once, few and many counts, or a class for expanded clones, and some rows have none.

V gene: TRBV29-1
clone size: few
D gene: -
J gene: TRBJ2-5
CDR3 protein: CSVGGETQYF
CDR3 DNA: TGCAGCGTTGGGGGAGAGACCCAGTACTTC

V gene: TRBV6-6
clone size: -
D gene: -
J gene: TRBJ2-1
CDR3 protein: CASSYGTGVGNEQFF
CDR3 DNA: TGTGCCAGCAGTTACGGGACGGGGGTTGGCAATGAGCAGTTCTTC

V gene: TRBV9
clone size: -
D gene: TRBD1
J gene: TRBJ1-2
CDR3 protein: CASSVRGQGENGYTF
CDR3 DNA: TGTGCCAGCAGCGTACGGGGACAGGGAGAGAATGGCTACACCTTC

V gene: TRBV10-3
clone size: -
D gene: -
J gene: TRBJ2-6
CDR3 protein: CAISATNTKSSGANVLTF
CDR3 DNA: TGTGCCATCAGTGCGACGAATACAAAATCCTCTGGGGCCAACGTCCTGACTTTC

V gene: TRBV23-1
clone size: -
D gene: -
J gene: TRBJ1-2
CDR3 protein: CDGTKTEFDGYTF
CDR3 DNA: TGCGATGGGACGAAGACGGAATTCGATGGCTACACCTTC

V gene: TRBV30
clone size: -
D gene: -
J gene: TRBJ2-2
CDR3 protein: CAGLKNTGELFF
CDR3 DNA: TGTGCCGGGCTCAAGAACACCGGGGAGCTGTTTTTT

V gene: TRBV29-1
clone size: few
D gene: -
J gene: TRBJ2-1
CDR3 protein: CSVGRSTTEQFF
CDR3 DNA: TGCAGCGTTGGAAGGTCTACCACTGAGCAGTTCTTC

V gene: TRBV6-1
clone size: few
D gene: TRBD2
J gene: TRBJ2-1
CDR3 protein: CASSEVAGGYNEQFF
CDR3 DNA: TGTGCCAGCAGTGAAGTAGCGGGAGGTTACAATGAGCAGTTCTTC

V gene: TRBV19
clone size: few
D gene: -
J gene: TRBJ2-6
CDR3 protein: CASSIGTGSGANVLTF
CDR3 DNA: TGTGCCAGTAGTATAGGAACAGGGTCCGGGGCCAACGTCCTGACTTTC

V gene: TRBV29-1
clone size: few
D gene: TRBD2
J gene: TRBJ2-1
CDR3 protein: CSVNSGRGDEQFF
CDR3 DNA: TGCAGCGTTAATAGCGGGAGGGGCGATGAGCAGTTCTTC